The T cell receptor (beta chain) described here comes from a study of shared clonotypes between healthy human individuals. Study as a whole: There were three CD4 naive, three CD4 memory, two CD8 naive and one CD8 memory plates per donor.

Study results and limitations: Inspection by rarefaction showed sorted-subset sequencing to be incomplete despite large depth.

Sorted-subset replicate PCR reactions contained roughly 200 ng DNA, corresponding to some 30,000 T cell genomes. Sequenced by immunoSEQ multiplex PCR; TCRdb stores in-frame clones only, minus some. The sample shows millions of clones, about 95% of them seen only once. Concerning this clone: The target antigen is unknown.

In the naive CD8 group, cells lacked CD45RO and were positively selected for CCR7, so terminally differentiated effector memory CD45RA+ cells were left out. This clonotype was obtained from a man between 18 and 35 years old in good health. Sequenced input: naive CD8+ T cells sorted from blood.

The CDR3 sequence is CASSFSARTGTYNEQFF. CDR3 DNA: TGCGCCAGCAGCTTTAGTGCTAGAACGGGGACTTACAATGAGCAGTTCTTC. The chain carries TRBV5-1 and TRBJ2-1; possibly TRBD2 for D (6 bases). The CDR3 consists of 17 residues. The V end lost 2 bases, the J end lost 4 bases, and 19 bases lay between the germline ends. The germline CDR1 and CDR2 sequences are SGHRS and YFSETQ.